This T cell receptor beta chain was retrieved from a study of CD8 T cells in Susac syndrome (dated by TCRdb to the late 2010s). For the wider study: Repertoire sequencing was used to test whether CD8+ T cell activation and differentiation in Susac syndrome was antigen driven. The study compared CD8+ T cell repertoire clonality among over 9 healthy donors, about 14 Susac syndrome patients and roughly 16 multiple sclerosis patients.

RNA was extracted with the RNeasy kit and about 0.5 to 1 ug was reverse transcribed using random hexamers. The immunoSEQ multiplex PCR assay, covering 54 Vbeta and 13 Jbeta segments, was used to amplify TCR beta CDR3 regions. Bias from PCR amplification was corrected by using a synthetic template baseline for primer optimization and for computational correction. The paper's processing steps were these. Reads were annotated to V, D and J genes per IMGT and analyzed with immunoSEQ Analyzer, keeping only productive sequences. Clonality was calculated as one minus the Shannon entropy normalized by log2 of the number of productive unique sequences. For each patient and control, public and private clones were evaluated within the 100 most prevalent clones. Clones were defined as Susac-specific when absent from the healthy and MS cohorts, from some 1,100 published viral clones and from other ImmuneACCESS disease sequences. TCRdb reprocessing: public reads trimmed at Q25 with fastp, clones called with MiXCR, in-frame beta chains kept. Each record represents a unique CDR3 protein, reported with the most common genes and DNA among its rows. The V and J calls were not made by the authors but by TCRdb's processing. The sample table records more than 130,000 distinct CDR3 sequences; nearly 95% of these occur just once. The ten most abundant clones make up approximately 0.27% of the sample.

Here is what the overall study found, with its caveats: The study acknowledged that relatively few individuals were included in the TCR sequencing and HLA analysis.

The germline ends are 14 bases apart after V is trimmed by 5 bases and J by 0 bases. From cysteine to phenylalanine, the CDR3 is 16 amino acids long. Just CDR3 DNA is preserved here, 48 bases in frame from base 1. Peripheral blood CD8+ and CD4+ T cells from healthy donors, Susac syndrome patients and multiple sclerosis patients were profiled using high-throughput TCR beta sequencing. Healthy donors were age- and sex-matched controls. Bulk CD8+ and CD4+ T cells were purified magnetically by negative isolation, whereas CD8+ TEMRA cells were enriched by FACS. Blood was collected in EDTA tubes and processed within 24 hours, with PBMCs isolated through density gradient centrifugation. PBMCs intended for TCR sequencing were frozen in liquid nitrogen and were later thawed in a 37 degrees C water bath. The sorted or isolated CD4+, CD8+ and CD8+ TEMRA cells reached a purity of at least 90%. Note on this clonotype: Its antigen has not been determined. Base qualities are not recorded, but no much larger clone differs from it by a single base.

The sample comprised CD8+ T cells from PBMCs. In this chain, TRBV12-3 or TRBV12-4 is recombined with TRBJ2-1; a tentative D match to TRBD2 spans 6 bases. The TCR comes from a human donor in good health. The sequenced DNA is TGTGCCAGCAGTCAACTAGCACTAAGCTCCTACAATGAGCAGTTCTTC. The translation is CASSQLALSSYNEQFF.